Each of the 4 T cell receptor beta chains below was sequenced from the same sample in a study of graft-versus-host responses after intestinal transplantation. Profiling relied on immunoSEQ multiplex PCR, and the TCRdb table lists in-frame clones only, not all of them. The repertoire includes around 7,400 clones, around two thirds of them detected once, and around a fifth sits in the top ten. The authors processed graft tissue to release intraepithelial and lamina propria lymphocytes. This specimen was ileum tissue, taken about 32 weeks after intestinal transplantation. These receptors all come from a human patient who received an intestinal transplant, so some T cells may come from the graft donor.

The J gene is TRBJ2-2, the V gene TRBV30; D may be TRBD2 (5 bases). Germline CDR1 is GTSNPN and CDR2 is SVGIG (reference sequence). The CDR3 has 18 residues. V gave up 6 bases and J gave up 0 bases, with 23 bases separating them. The CDR3 loop is CACRGLQAKYSNTGELFF. CDR3 nucleotide sequence: TGTGCCTGCCGGGGTCTTCAGGCGAAATATTCGAACACCGGGGAGCTGTTTTTT.

This clone was recorded only once. The chain employs TRBV7-9 and TRBJ2-2; D gene ambiguous. Germline V gene sequence: CDR1 SEHNR, CDR2 FQNEAQ (reference sequence). The CDR3 is 16 amino acids. Trimming removed 5 bases at V and 1 base at J, with 14 bases between. The CDR3 loop is CASSPTIGWNTGELFF. The CDR3 nucleotides are TGTGCCAGCAGCCCGACAATCGGGTGGAACACCGGGGAGCTGTTTTTT.

The chain has TRBV28 and TRBJ1-2, with TRBD1 as a possible D gene (6 bases). The CDR3 extends over 12 amino acids. Germline V gene lookup returns CDR1 MDHEN and CDR2 SYDVKM. V lost 6 bases and J lost 8, with 13 bases in between. The DNA for the CDR3 is TGTGCCAGCAGGCGCACAGGGATCGGCTACACCTTC. Its translation: CASRRTGIGYTF.

The chain has TRBV28 and TRBJ2-2; no firm D call. Germline V gives CDR1 MDHEN, CDR2 SYDVKM. The germline V and J ends were trimmed by 3 bases and 4 bases, with 12 bases remaining between them. This CDR3 is built from 15 residues. The CDR3 protein is CASSFALQATGELFF. The CDR3 DNA reads as TGTGCCAGCAGTTTTGCGCTTCAGGCCACCGGGGAGCTGTTTTTT.